Sequencing of this T cell receptor (beta chain) was carried out in a study of CD8 T cells in ankylosing spondylitis. The study, taken as a whole, reports: Characteristic of ankylosing spondylitis blood, it appeared, was a TCR beta motif comprising roughly 8 highly homologous variants.

There are a few counts of this clonotype. Its matching antigen is unknown. Trimming cost V 3 bases and J 8 bases, with 11 bases left between them. The germline gives CDR1 MNHEY, CDR2 SVGAGI. CDR3 length: 13 residues. TCRdb reanalysed the 5' RACE reads using MiXCR and keeps one entry per CDR3 protein. The data contain a few hundred thousand distinct CDR3 sequences, 18% of them seen just once; the ten biggest clones take up under 40%. This chain links TRBV6-5 with TRBJ2-1; tentatively, D is TRBD1 (5 bases). Sequencing input: blood, either unsorted or a sorted T cell fraction (not recorded which). This clonotype originated in a male donor with ankylosing spondylitis or in good health (not recorded which). The CDR3 DNA reads TGTGCCAGCAGTTATGGCCAGGGCTATGAGCAGTTCTTC. Residues: CASSYGQGYEQFF.